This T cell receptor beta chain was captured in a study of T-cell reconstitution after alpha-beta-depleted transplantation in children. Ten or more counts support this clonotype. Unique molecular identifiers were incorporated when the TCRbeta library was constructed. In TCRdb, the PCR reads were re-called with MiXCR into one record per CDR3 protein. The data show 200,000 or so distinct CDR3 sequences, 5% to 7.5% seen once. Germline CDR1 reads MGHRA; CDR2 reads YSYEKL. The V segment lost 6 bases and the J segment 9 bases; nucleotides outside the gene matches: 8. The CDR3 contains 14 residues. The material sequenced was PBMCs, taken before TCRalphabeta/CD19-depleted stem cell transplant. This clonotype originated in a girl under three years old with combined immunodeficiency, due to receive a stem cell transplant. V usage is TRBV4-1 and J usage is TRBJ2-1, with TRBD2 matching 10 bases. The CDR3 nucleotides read TGCGCCAGCAGAAGCAGCGGGAGGGAAGGTGAGCAGTTCTTC. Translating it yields CASRSSGREGEQFF.